This TCR beta chain derives from a study of OX40 agonist ivuxolimab in advanced cancers. At the level of the study: A male proportion of 82.7% was recorded, with mean age about 54 years and range about 23 to 90.

Trimming took off 1 base at V and 8 bases at J, with 11 bases between the two ends. The CDR3 loop spans 13 amino acids. Germline V gene lookup returns CDR1 SEHNR and CDR2 FQNEAQ (reference sequence). Assay: immunoSEQ multiplex PCR; the TCRdb copy retains only in-frame clones and omits some. The table shows roughly 48,000 clones, with 65% to 90% occurring only once. The receptor comes from an adult with an advanced solid tumor such as melanoma, head and neck, liver or kidney cancer. Sequencing used CD4+ or CD8+ T cells sorted from blood, obtained in a trial of the OX40 agonist ivuxolimab. The rearrangement links TRBV7-9 to TRBJ1-2; D remains ambiguous. The CDR3 loop reads CASSLVVREGYTF. For the CDR3, the DNA is TGTGCCAGCAGCTTAGTAGTGAGGGAGGGCTACACCTTC.